This TCR beta chain was profiled in a study of T cells after yellow fever vaccination. Germline values: CDR1 DFQATT, CDR2 SNEGSKA (reference sequence). This CDR3 is built from 14 residues. With 6 bases removed from V and 6 bases from J, the gap between germline ends came to 15 bases. This clonotype has ten or more counts. TCRdb fed the 5' RACE reads into MiXCR, producing one record per CDR3 protein. The table includes about 330,000 distinct CDR3 sequences, over 4% detected once. The TCR comes from a man aged 18 to 29 who received the YFV17D yellow fever vaccine. The chain links TRBV20-1 to TRBJ1-6; no definite D call. Sequenced material: PBMCs, taken 5 days after the yellow fever booster vaccination. The CDR3 protein is CSAPIGGFNSPLHF. As DNA, the CDR3 is TGCAGTGCCCCCATAGGAGGGTTTAATTCACCCCTCCACTTT.